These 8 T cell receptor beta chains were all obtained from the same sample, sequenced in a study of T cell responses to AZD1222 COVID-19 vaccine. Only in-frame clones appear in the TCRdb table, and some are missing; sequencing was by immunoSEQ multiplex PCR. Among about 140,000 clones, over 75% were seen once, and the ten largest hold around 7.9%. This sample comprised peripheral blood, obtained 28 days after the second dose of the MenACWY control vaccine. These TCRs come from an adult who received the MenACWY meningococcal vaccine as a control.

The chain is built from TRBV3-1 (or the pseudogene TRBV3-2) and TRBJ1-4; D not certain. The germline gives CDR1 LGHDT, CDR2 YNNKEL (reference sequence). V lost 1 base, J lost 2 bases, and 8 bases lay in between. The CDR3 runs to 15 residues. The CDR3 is CASSQVRQTNEKLFF. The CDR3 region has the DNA TGTGCCAGCAGCCAAGTAAGGCAGACTAATGAAAAACTGTTTTTT.

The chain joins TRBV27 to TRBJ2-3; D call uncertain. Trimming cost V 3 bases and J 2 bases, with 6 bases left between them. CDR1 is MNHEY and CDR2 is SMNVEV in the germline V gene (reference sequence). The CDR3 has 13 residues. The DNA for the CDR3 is TGTGCCAGCAGTTTCACGATCACAGATACGCAGTATTTT. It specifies CASSFTITDTQYF.

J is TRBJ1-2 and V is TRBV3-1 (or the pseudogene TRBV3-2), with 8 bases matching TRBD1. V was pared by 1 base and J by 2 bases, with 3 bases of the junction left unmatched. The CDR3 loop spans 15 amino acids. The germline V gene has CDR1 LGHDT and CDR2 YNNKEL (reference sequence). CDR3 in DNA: TGTGCCAGCAGCCAAGGGTGGACAGGGAACTATGGCTACACCTTC. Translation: CASSQGWTGNYGYTF.

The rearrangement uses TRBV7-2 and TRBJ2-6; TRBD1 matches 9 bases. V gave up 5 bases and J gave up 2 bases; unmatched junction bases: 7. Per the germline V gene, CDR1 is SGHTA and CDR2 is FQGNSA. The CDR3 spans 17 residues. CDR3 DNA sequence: TGTGCCAGCAGCACCAATACAGGGGGCGCTGGGGCCAACGTCCTGACTTTC. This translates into CASSTNTGGAGANVLTF. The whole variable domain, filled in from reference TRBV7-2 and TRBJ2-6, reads GAGVSQSPSNKVTEKGKDVELRCDPISGHTALYWYRQSLGQGLEFLIYFQGNSAPDKSGLPSDRFSAERTGGSVSTLTIQRTQQEDSAVYLCASSTNTGGAGANVLTFGAGSRLTVL.

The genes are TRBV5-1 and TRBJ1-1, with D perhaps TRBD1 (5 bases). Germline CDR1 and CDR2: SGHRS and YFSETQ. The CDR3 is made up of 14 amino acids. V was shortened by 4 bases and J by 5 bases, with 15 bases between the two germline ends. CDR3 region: CASSLGTPGTEAFF. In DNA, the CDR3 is TGCGCCAGCAGCCTTGGGACCCCGGGGACTGAAGCTTTCTTT.

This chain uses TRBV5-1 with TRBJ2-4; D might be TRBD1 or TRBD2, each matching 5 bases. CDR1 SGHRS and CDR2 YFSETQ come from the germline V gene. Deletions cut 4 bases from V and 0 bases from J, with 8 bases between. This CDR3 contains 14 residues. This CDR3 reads CASSTGPAKNIQYF. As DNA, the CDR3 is TGCGCCAGCAGCACGGGGCCAGCCAAAAACATTCAGTACTTC.

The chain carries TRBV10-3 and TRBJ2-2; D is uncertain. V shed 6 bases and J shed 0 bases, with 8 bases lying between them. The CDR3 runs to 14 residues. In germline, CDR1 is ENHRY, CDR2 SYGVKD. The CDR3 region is CAIREGSNTGELFF. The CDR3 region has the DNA TGTGCCATCAGGGAAGGGTCGAACACCGGGGAGCTGTTTTTT.

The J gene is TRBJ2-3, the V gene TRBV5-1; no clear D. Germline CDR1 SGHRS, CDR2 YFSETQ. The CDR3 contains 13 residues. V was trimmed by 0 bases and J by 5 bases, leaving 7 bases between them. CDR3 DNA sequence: TGCGCCAGCAGCTTGGAACTGAGAGATACGCAGTATTTT. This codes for CASSLELRDTQYF.